This TCR beta chain was recorded in a study of tumor and adjacent non-tumor tissue in lung cancer. Overall study findings and caveats: In normal lung, the top 100 clones were significantly more dominant than in tumor.

RNA was extracted from bulk tissue without any cell sorting. The normal lung tissue was taken more than 3 cm from the tumor edge. Remarks on this clonotype: Its antigen is not identified.

Germline CDR1 is SGHRS and CDR2 is YFSETQ. The CDR3 extends over 13 amino acids. V lost 3 bases and J lost 4, with 10 bases in between. The library came from three nested PCR rounds adapted from ARM-PCR protocols. One entry per CDR3 protein results from TCRdb running MiXCR on the multiplex PCR reads. The table records about 100,000 distinct CDR3 sequences, over 55% of them present only once. V and J are TRBV5-1 and TRBJ1-1, with unresolved D. The TCR sequence derives from a young man with non-small cell lung cancer. The sequencing input was distant non-tumor lung tissue. This chain's CDR3 is CASSSGRGTEAFF. CDR3 nucleotides: TGCGCCAGCAGCTCCGGACGGGGCACTGAAGCTTTCTTT.